What follows are 26 T cell receptor delta chains derived from one specimen sequenced in a study of Vδ1+ human thymocytes. The study, taken as a whole, reports: Thymic TRG and TRD repertoires appeared highly polyclonal.

The template was reverse-transcribed extracted RNA. Pooled V-gene forward primers with one constant-region reverse primer generated the CDR3 amplicons by multiplex PCR. TCRdb reanalyzed the multiplex PCR reads using CATT. The table lists about 73,000 delta-chain clones, around 35% of them singletons, with roughly 0.25% in the top ten. No antigen has been identified for these receptors. Sequencing was carried out using Vdelta1+ gamma-delta thymocytes from the thymus. As to subset: FACS-sorted CD3+ TCRalphabeta- TCRVdelta1+ TCRVdelta2- thymocytes. The receptors were gathered from a boy in the first two years of life who had congenital heart surgery.

This clone appeared a few times. This chain uses TRDV1 with TRDJ1; D remains unclear. The CDR3 is 16 residues long. V was cut by 2 bases and J by 0 bases, with 13 bases left in between. The germline V gene has CDR1 TSWWSYY and CDR2 QGS. This CDR3 reads CALGEFYGGYTDKLIF. In DNA form, the CDR3 reads TGTGCTCTTGGGGAATTCTACGGCGGGTACACCGATAAACTCATCTTT.

V gene TRDV1 combines with J gene TRDJ1; 12 bases agree with TRDD3. J gave up 6 bases and V 1 base, and 12 bases lay outside the gene matches. CDR1 TSWWSYY and CDR2 QGS come from the germline V gene. The CDR3 contains 18 residues. CDR3 region: CALGERDSPWGIRHKLIF. DNA of the CDR3: TGTGCTCTTGGGGAACGGGATAGCCCCTGGGGGATACGGCATAAACTCATCTTT.

This sequence joins TRDV1 and TRDJ1; 9 bases are a match to TRDD3. V lost 2 bases, J lost 1 base, and 32 bases stayed unmatched. Germline CDR1 TSWWSYY, CDR2 QGS. This CDR3 spans 25 amino acids. CDR3 DNA: TGTGCTCTTGGGGAAATAGGAGTCGAGCATAATTCCCCCTGGGGATACGAGAGGTCCACCGATAAACTCATCTTT. Amino acid sequence: CALGEIGVEHNSPWGYERSTDKLIF.

The chain joins TRDV1 to TRDJ1; 12 bases line up with TRDD3. The junction had 17 bases not matched to a gene; V was cut back by 0 bases and J by 0 bases. Germline CDR1 TSWWSYY, CDR2 QGS. This CDR3 is 22 amino acids long. DNA of the CDR3: TGTGCTCTTGGGGAACTAGCGCTCTTTCCTAACTGGGGGATACTCGACACCGATAAACTCATCTTT. It specifies CALGELALFPNWGILDTDKLIF.

The chain links TRDV1 to TRDJ1, with 11 bases aligning to TRDD3. The J segment lost 4 bases and the V segment lost 5 bases, leaving 21 bases of the junction unmatched. Germline-derived CDR1 and CDR2 are TSWWSYY and QGS. The CDR3 totals 20 residues. CDR3 coding DNA: TGTGCTCTTGGGACCCAGAACGGTTCCTGGTGGGGGATACGGAGCGATAAACTCATCTTT. Encoded protein: CALGTQNGSWWGIRSDKLIF.

The chain employs TRDV1 and TRDJ1, with 8 bases that match TRDD3. Per the germline V gene, CDR1 is TSWWSYY and CDR2 is QGS. The CDR3 has 22 residues. Germline trimming cut 0 bases from V and 0 bases from J; bases unmatched to any gene: 21. The CDR3 region has the DNA TGTGCTCTTGGGGAACTCATGTTCGGTGGAGGTGGGGGATCGATAGACACCGATAAACTCATCTTT. Translation: CALGELMFGGGGGSIDTDKLIF.

A few counts support this clone. The rearrangement links TRDV1 to TRDJ1; D is perhaps TRDD3 (6 bases). Germline assignment: CDR1 TSWWSYY and CDR2 QGS. Deletions cut 1 base from V and 4 bases from J, with 13 bases between. The CDR3 runs 15 residues. The CDR3 region has the DNA TGTGCTCTTGGGGAACGAAGGATACAGGGCGATAAACTCATCTTT. It translates to CALGERRIQGDKLIF.

Of note for this clone: Other DNA sequences in the same sample also yield this CDR3. This chain joins TRDV1 and TRDJ1; 8 bases fit TRDD3. The CDR3 is 16 residues long. Germline V gene sequence: CDR1 TSWWSYY, CDR2 QGS. The V gene end was trimmed by 1 base and the J gene end by 7 bases; junction bases not matched to a gene: 11. The CDR3 loop is CALGERKGGGSGKLIF. The CDR3 DNA follows: TGTGCTCTTGGGGAACGAAAAGGTGGGGGATCCGGTAAACTCATCTTT.

The chain recombines TRDV1 with TRDJ1; TRDD3 aligns across 8 bases. The germline gives CDR1 TSWWSYY, CDR2 QGS. Trimming at V came to 0 bases and at J to 2 bases, leaving 20 bases not matched to a gene. This CDR3 contains 21 residues. The CDR3 bases are TGTGCTCTTGGGGAACTCCTACCACAACTTTTCTGGGGGAATATAACCGATAAACTCATCTTT. It is translated as CALGELLPQLFWGNITDKLIF.

This clone was counted at least ten times. J is TRDJ2 and V is TRDV2, with 8 bases fitting TRDD3. The CDR3 has 18 amino acids. Unmatched junction bases numbered 14, after V lost 6 bases and J lost 0 bases. Germline V gene data show CDR1 as GEAIGNYY and CDR2 as EKD. CDR3 region: CACSSPHWGLTLTAQLFF. For the CDR3, the DNA is TGTGCCTGTTCCTCTCCGCACTGGGGGCTCACTTTGACAGCACAACTCTTCTTT.

In its sample, this clone was seen a few times. The chain couples TRDV1 to TRDJ1; 12 nucleotides match TRDD3. V lost 0 bases, J lost 1 base, and 30 bases stayed unmatched. This CDR3 region has 26 residues. CDR1 TSWWSYY and CDR2 QGS come from the germline V gene. CDR3 residues: CALGELATSRLRRTVLGDTSTDKLIF. CDR3 bases: TGTGCTCTTGGGGAACTAGCTACTTCCCGCCTACGACGCACAGTACTGGGGGATACTAGCACCGATAAACTCATCTTT.

The J gene is TRDJ3, the V gene TRDV2; D is ambiguous. Germline V lookup: CDR1 GEAIGNYY, CDR2 EKD. The CDR3 runs 17 residues. V lost 3 bases, J lost 0 bases, and 11 bases lay in between. CDR3 sequence: CACDPWWASWDTRQMFF. CDR3 coding DNA: TGTGCCTGTGACCCCTGGTGGGCCTCCTGGGACACCCGACAGATGTTTTTC.

This clone was seen a handful of times. The chain uses TRDV1 and TRDJ1, with TRDD3 matching 10 bases. V trimming: 1 base; J trimming: 1 base; junction bases outside the gene matches: 24. In germline, CDR1 is TSWWSYY, CDR2 QGS. The length of the CDR3 is 23 residues. CDR3 bases: TGTGCTCTTGGGGAACACGGTGTTGGGATTAACCTAGCTTGGGGGATACCCACCGATAAACTCATCTTT. It specifies CALGEHGVGINLAWGIPTDKLIF.

V gene TRDV1 combines with J gene TRDJ1; 10 nucleotides match TRDD3. CDR1 and CDR2 (germline): TSWWSYY, QGS. With 1 base clipped from V and 0 bases from J, the junction kept 20 bases outside the gene matches. There are 22 residues in the CDR3. The CDR3 region has the DNA TGTGCTCTTGGGGAACAGGCCTTCCTGAGGGGGATACGCCTTAGATACACCGATAAACTCATCTTT. Translation gives CALGEQAFLRGIRLRYTDKLIF.

This clone has a handful of counts. The junction differs from germline at one of its ends, possibly a read error. The J gene is TRDJ1, the V gene TRDV1; 8 bases are a match to TRDD3. Germline V gives CDR1 TSWWSYY, CDR2 QGS. The CDR3 spans 20 residues. This CDR3 reads CAPGDPVSNWGSCYTDKLIF. CDR3 sequence (DNA): TGTGCTCCTGGGGACCCTGTTTCAAACTGGGGGTCCTGTTACACCGATAAACTCATCTTT.

The sample holds a few counts of this clone. The V and J genes are TRDV1 and TRDJ1, with 10 nucleotides matching TRDD3. Looked up from germline, CDR1 is TSWWSYY and CDR2 is QGS. Trimming cost V 1 base and J 6 bases; bases outside gene matches: 29. This CDR3 is 23 amino acids long. CDR3 sequence reads: CALGEQALRFKVLGDQGPYKLIF. CDR3 DNA sequence: TGTGCTCTTGGGGAACAGGCTCTCCGGTTCAAAGTACTGGGGGATCAGGGGCCCTATAAACTCATCTTT.

This clone turned up a few times. The V call is TRDV1, the J call TRDJ1, with TRDD3 matching 11 bases. CDR1 is TSWWSYY and CDR2 is QGS in the germline V gene. CDR3 size: 20 residues. Trimming cost V 5 bases and J 4 bases; bases outside gene matches: 21. This CDR3 is CALGNLNLPGGGYGGDKLIF. The CDR3 DNA is TGTGCTCTTGGGAACCTCAATCTTCCAGGTGGGGGATACGGAGGCGATAAACTCATCTTT.

A few counts support this clone. The gene calls are TRDV1 and TRDJ1; the D gene is possibly TRDD3 (6 bases). CDR3 length: 15 residues. V was clipped by 1 base and J by 5 bases, with 14 bases between them. From germline, CDR1 is TSWWSYY and CDR2 QGS. The CDR3 spells CALGEQLGNVDKLIF. The CDR3 DNA sequence: TGTGCTCTTGGGGAACAGCTGGGGAACGTTGATAAACTCATCTTT.

The chain has TRDV1 and TRDJ1; 9 bases line up with TRDD2. The CDR3 covers 21 residues. From germline, CDR1 is TSWWSYY and CDR2 QGS. V shed 3 bases and J 1 base; nucleotides not matched to a gene: 21. The DNA for the CDR3 is TGTGCTCTTGGGGATCCCTCCCTTCCTACGGTGGGGGAAGTTCTCACCGATAAACTCATCTTT. It encodes CALGDPSLPTVGEVLTDKLIF.

Comments on this clone: The germline gene is not matched at one end of the junction; a read error may be the cause. The chain couples TRDV1 to TRDJ1; the D gene is possibly TRDD3 (5 bases). The CDR3 is 15 amino acids. Germline CDR1 and CDR2: TSWWSYY and QGS. The CDR3 sequence: CALGDSLSLTDKLIF. Written as DNA, the CDR3 is TGCGCTCTTGGGGACAGCCTATCTCTCACCGATAAACTCATCTTT.

V is TRDV1 and J is TRDJ1, with 7 bases that match TRDD3. After removal of 2 bases from V and 0 bases from J, the junction contained 15 bases not matched to a gene. The CDR3 has 19 residues. The germline gives CDR1 TSWWSYY, CDR2 QGS. CDR3 amino acids: CALGEKTTPGGHYTDKLIF. The CDR3 DNA follows: TGTGCTCTTGGGGAAAAGACTACCCCTGGGGGTCACTACACCGATAAACTCATCTTT.

This clone was seen more than once but under ten times. This sequence joins TRDV2 and TRDJ1, with D perhaps TRDD3 (6 bases). Per germline, CDR1 GEAIGNYY and CDR2 EKD. This CDR3 contains 14 residues. V gave up 2 bases and J gave up 0 bases, with 9 bases separating them. DNA of the CDR3: TGTGCCTGTGACAGGGGGACAAACACCGATAAACTCATCTTT. It codes for CACDRGTNTDKLIF.

This clone was found a few times. This chain joins TRDV1 and TRDJ1, with TRDD3 matching 8 bases. This CDR3 has 20 amino acids. The V and J ends lost 2 bases and 0 bases, in that order; junction bases with no gene match: 17. CDR1 and CDR2 (germline): TSWWSYY, QGS. For the CDR3, the DNA is TGTGCTCTTGGGGAATACCTACGTCGGTGGGGGATCAAGTACACCGATAAACTCATCTTT. Protein product: CALGEYLRRWGIKYTDKLIF.

A remark on this clone: Other DNA sequences in the same sample also yield this CDR3. The V call is TRDV2, the J call TRDJ1; D tentatively fits TRDD2 or TRDD3 (9 bases each). The CDR3 covers 20 residues. Germline V gene sequence: CDR1 GEAIGNYY, CDR2 EKD. Trimming took off 1 base at V and 7 bases at J, with 33 bases between the two ends. The CDR3 DNA follows: TGTGCCTGTGACACGCCTTCCTACCTGGGGGATGGGGAGAGAGGTGGTAAACTCATCTTT. This encodes CACDTPSYLGDGERGGKLIF.

Only a few counts were recorded for this clone. V and J are TRDV1 and TRDJ1, with TRDD3 matching 9 bases. CDR1 is TSWWSYY, CDR2 QGS, per germline. The J segment lost 1 base and the V segment lost 2 bases, leaving 17 bases of the junction unmatched. CDR3 size: 20 residues. CDR3 in DNA: TGTGCTCTTGGGGAAGGGAGATCCCACTTTTGGGGGATAGGCACCGATAAACTCATCTTT. This encodes CALGEGRSHFWGIGTDKLIF.

This rearrangement joins TRDV1 to TRDJ1, with 9 bases that match TRDD3. The CDR3 is 23 amino acids. The junction had 25 bases not matched to a gene; V was cut back by 2 bases and J by 0 bases. Germline CDR1 reads TSWWSYY; CDR2 reads QGS. Written as DNA, the CDR3 is TGTGCTCTTGGGGAAAACCTTCTTTCCTCCGCGTACTGGGGGACCTCTTACACCGATAAACTCATCTTT. It encodes CALGENLLSSAYWGTSYTDKLIF.